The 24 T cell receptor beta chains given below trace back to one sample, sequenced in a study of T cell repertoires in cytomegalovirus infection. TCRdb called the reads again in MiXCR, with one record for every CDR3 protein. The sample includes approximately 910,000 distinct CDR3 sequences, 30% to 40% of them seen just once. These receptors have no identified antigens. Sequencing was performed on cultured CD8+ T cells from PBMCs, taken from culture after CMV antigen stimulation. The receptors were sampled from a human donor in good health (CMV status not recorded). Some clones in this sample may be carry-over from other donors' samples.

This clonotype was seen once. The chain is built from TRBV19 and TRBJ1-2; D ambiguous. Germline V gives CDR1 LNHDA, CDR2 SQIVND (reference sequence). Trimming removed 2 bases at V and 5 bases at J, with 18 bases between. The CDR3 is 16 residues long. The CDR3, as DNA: TGTGCCAGTAGTATAACGGGGATCTGGGGAACATATGGCTACACCTTC. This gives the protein CASSITGIWGTYGYTF.

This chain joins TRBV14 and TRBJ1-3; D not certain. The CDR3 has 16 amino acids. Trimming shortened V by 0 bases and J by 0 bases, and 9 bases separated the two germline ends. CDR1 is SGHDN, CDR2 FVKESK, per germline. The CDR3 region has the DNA TGTGCCAGCAGCCAAGATTGGGAACGCTCTGGAAACACCATATATTTT. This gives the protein CASSQDWERSGNTIYF.

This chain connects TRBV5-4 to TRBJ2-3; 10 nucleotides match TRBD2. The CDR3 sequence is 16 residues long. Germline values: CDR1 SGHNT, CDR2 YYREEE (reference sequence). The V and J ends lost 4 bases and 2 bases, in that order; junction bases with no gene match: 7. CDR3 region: CASSGDSGGPTDTQYF. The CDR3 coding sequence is TGTGCCAGCAGCGGCGATAGCGGGGGGCCCACAGATACGCAGTATTTT.

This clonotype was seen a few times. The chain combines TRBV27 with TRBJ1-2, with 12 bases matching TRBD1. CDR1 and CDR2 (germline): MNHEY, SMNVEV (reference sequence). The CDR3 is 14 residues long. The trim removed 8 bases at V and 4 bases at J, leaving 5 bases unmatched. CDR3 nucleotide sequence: TGTGCCAGCGGGGGACAGGGGGCGGCCTATGGCTACACCTTC. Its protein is CASGGQGAAYGYTF.

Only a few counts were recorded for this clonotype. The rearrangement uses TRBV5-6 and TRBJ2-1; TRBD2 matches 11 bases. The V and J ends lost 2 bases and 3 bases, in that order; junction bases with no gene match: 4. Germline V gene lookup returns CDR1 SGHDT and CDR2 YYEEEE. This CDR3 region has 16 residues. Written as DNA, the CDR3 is TGTGCCAGCAGCTTTACTAGCGGGGGAGACTACAATGAGCAGTTCTTC. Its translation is CASSFTSGGDYNEQFF.

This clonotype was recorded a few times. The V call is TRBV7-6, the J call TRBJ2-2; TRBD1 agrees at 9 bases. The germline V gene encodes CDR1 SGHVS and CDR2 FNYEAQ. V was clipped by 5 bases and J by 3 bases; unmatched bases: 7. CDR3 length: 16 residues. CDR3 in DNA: TGTGCCAGCAGCCAATGGACAGGGGAGGACACCGGGGAGCTGTTTTTT. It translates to CASSQWTGEDTGELFF.

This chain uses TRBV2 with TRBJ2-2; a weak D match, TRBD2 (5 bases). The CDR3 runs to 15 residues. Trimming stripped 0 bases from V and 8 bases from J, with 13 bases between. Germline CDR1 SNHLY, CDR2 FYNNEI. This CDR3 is CASSEATSGLGELFF. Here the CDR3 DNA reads TGTGCCAGCAGTGAAGCTACTAGTGGGTTGGGGGAGCTGTTTTTT.

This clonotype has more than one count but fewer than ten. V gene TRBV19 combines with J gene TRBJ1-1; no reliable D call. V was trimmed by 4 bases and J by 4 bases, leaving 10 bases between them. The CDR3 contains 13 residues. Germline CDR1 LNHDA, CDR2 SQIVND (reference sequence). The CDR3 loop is CASSTRLGTEAFF. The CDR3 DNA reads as TGTGCCAGTAGTACACGACTGGGCACTGAAGCTTTCTTT.

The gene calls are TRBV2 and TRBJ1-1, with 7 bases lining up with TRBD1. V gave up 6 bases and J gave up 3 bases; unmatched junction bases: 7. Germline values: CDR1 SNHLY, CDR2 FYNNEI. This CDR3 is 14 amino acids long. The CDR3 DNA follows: TGTGCCAGCAGACAAGGACAGGACTACACTGAAGCTTTCTTT. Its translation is CASRQGQDYTEAFF.

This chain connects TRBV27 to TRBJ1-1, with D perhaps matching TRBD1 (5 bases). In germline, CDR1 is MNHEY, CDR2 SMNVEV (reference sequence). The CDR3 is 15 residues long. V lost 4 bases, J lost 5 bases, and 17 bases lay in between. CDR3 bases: TGTGCCAGCAGTTCGGGGGGTGTTTGGGGAACTGAAGCTTTCTTT. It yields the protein CASSSGGVWGTEAFF.

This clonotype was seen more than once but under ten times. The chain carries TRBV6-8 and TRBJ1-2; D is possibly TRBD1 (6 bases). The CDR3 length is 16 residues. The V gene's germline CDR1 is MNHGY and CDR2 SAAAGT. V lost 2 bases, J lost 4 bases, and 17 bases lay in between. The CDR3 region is CASSYDSTGQVYGYTF. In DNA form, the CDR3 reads TGTGCCAGCAGTTACGATTCGACAGGACAAGTCTATGGCTACACCTTC.

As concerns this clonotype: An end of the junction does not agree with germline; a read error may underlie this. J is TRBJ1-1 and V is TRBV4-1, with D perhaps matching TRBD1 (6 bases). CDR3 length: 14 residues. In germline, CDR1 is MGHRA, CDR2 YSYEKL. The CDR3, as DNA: TGCGTCAGCAGGGGAGGCGGCCGGGGCACTGAAGCTTTCTTT. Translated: CVSRGGGRGTEAFF.

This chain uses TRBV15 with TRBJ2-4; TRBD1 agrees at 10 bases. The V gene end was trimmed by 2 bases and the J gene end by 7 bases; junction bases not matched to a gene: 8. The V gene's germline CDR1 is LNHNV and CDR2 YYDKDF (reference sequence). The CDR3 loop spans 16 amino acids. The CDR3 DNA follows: TGTGCCACCAGCAGACCCCTGGACAGGGGGAAGAACATTCAGTACTTC. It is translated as CATSRPLDRGKNIQYF.

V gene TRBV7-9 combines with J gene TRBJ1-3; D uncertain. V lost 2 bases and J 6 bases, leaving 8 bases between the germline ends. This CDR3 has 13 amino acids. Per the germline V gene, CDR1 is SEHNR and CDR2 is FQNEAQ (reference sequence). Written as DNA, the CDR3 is TGTGCCAGCAGCTTAACGGAGGAAAACACCATATATTTT. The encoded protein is CASSLTEENTIYF.

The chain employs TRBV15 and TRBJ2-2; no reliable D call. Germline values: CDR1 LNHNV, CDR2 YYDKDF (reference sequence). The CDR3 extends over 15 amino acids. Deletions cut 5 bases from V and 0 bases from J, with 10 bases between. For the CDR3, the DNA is TGTGCCACCAGCCTCTACGACCCGAACACCGGGGAGCTGTTTTTT. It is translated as CATSLYDPNTGELFF.

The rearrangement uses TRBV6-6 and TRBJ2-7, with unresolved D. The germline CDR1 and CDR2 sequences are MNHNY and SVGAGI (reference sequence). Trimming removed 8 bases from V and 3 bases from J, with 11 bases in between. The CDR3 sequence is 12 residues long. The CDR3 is CASDSGNYEQYV. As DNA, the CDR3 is TGTGCCAGCGATTCGGGCAACTACGAGCAGTACGTC.

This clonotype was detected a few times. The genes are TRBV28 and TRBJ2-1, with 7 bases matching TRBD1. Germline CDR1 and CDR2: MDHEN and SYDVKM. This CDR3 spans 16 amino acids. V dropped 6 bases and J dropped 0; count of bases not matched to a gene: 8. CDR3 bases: TGTGCCAGCAGAGGGGGCCATGGCAGCTCCTACAATGAGCAGTTCTTC. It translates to CASRGGHGSSYNEQFF.

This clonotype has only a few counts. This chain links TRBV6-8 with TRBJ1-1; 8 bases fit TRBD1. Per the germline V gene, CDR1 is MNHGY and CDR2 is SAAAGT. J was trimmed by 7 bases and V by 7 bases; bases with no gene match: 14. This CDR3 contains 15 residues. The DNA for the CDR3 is TGTGCCAGCACCCTCACTCGGACAGGGACCCGTGAAGCTTTCTTT. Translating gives CASTLTRTGTREAFF.

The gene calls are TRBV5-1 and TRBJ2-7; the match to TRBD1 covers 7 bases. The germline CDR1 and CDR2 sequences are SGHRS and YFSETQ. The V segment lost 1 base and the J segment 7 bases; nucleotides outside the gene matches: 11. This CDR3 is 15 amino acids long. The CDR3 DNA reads TGCGCCAGCAGCTTGTGGGACAGCGGACGAGGGGAGCAGTACTTC. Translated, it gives CASSLWDSGRGEQYF.

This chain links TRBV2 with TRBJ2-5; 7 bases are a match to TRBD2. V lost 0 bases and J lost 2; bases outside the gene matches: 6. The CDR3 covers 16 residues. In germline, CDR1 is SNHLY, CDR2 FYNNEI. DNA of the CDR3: TGTGCCAGCAGTGAAGCTCTACTAGCGAGTCAAGAGACCCAGTACTTC. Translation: CASSEALLASQETQYF.

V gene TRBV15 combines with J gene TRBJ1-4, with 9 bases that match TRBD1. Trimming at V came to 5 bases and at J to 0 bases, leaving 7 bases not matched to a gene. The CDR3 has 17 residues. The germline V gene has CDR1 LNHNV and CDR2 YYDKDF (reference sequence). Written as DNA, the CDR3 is TGTGCCACCAGCCAGGAGGGACAGGGAACAACTAATGAAAAACTGTTTTTT. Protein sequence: CATSQEGQGTTNEKLFF.

The CDR3 DNA sequence: TGTGCCAGCAGCGCTCCATTGGGACAGAACACTGAAGCTTTCTTT. This sequence encodes CASSAPLGQNTEAFF. The chain recombines TRBV12-3 or TRBV12-4 with TRBJ1-1, with D possibly TRBD1 on 6 matching bases. V lost 6 bases and J 1 base, leaving 15 bases between the germline ends. This CDR3 has 15 residues.

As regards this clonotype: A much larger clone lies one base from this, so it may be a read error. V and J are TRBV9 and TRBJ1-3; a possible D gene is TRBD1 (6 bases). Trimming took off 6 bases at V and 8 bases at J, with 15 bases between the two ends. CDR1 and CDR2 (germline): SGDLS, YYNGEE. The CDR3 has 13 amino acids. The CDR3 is CASTAGGADTIYF. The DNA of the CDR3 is TGTGCCAGCACCGCGGGGGGGGCGGACACCATATATTTT.

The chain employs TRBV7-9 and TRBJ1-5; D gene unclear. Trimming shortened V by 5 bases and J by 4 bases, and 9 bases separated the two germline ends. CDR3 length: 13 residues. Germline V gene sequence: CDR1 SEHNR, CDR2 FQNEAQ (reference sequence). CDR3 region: CASSEGWNQPQHF. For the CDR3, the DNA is TGTGCCAGCAGCGAAGGGTGGAATCAGCCCCAGCATTTT.